This T cell receptor beta chain was recorded in a study of breast tumors, draining lymph nodes, adjacent tissues. Regarding the study as a whole: Tumor repertoires ranked between lymph nodes and nontumor tissue in diversity, with V and J gene preferences. Luminal-like breast cancer showed significantly greater tumor-nontumor repertoire similarity than basal-like breast cancer did. That most tumor T cells come from lymph nodes remained unproven.

For this clonotype: Its target is unknown. The junction shows a germline mismatch at one end, possibly a read error.

TCRdb reanalysed the multiplex PCR reads using MiXCR and keeps one entry per CDR3 protein. The table shows approximately 90,000 distinct CDR3 sequences, with around 28% occurring only once. This CDR3 comprises 14 residues. Germline values: CDR1 MDHEN, CDR2 SYDVKM. The lymph nodes were axillary draining lymph nodes from breast cancer patients. What was sequenced was axillary lymph node tissue. J is TRBJ1-2 and V is TRBV28; 8 bases line up with TRBD1. The sequence was obtained from a female donor with breast cancer. Some clones in this sample may be carry-over from other donors' samples. The DNA of the CDR3 is TGCGCCAGCAGTGTCAACGGACAGGGAGGTGGCTACACCTTC. The encoded protein is CASSVNGQGGGYTF.